A selection of T cell receptor beta chains follows, all from one sample in a study of response to subunit inactivated influenza vaccine. Each CDR3 protein is one row after TCRdb ran MiXCR on the RT-PCR reads. The sample shows approximately 230,000 distinct CDR3 sequences, approximately 12% of them seen only once. Specimen: non-naive T cells sorted from PBMCs, collected roughly 15 days before vaccination. The receptors were sampled from a man aged 50 to 60 who received an inactivated influenza vaccine. CDR3s include the opening cysteine and the closing phenylalanine or tryptophan. The order of the fields is V gene, D gene, clone size, J gene, CDR3 protein, CDR3 DNA. A D gene is named only where the DNA matches it firmly. Where a row states a size, it is once, few, many or the class of an expanded clone; other rows omit it.

TRBV7-8,.,few,TRBJ2-7,CASSSTHRVASHEQYF,TGTGCCAGCAGCTCGACCCACAGGGTGGCATCCCACGAGCAGTACTTC
TRBV12-3/TRBV12-4,.,once,TRBJ2-6,CASSLGINFGANVLTF,TGTGCCAGCAGTTTAGGGATAAACTTTGGGGCCAACGTCCTGACTTTC
TRBV5-1,.,few,TRBJ2-4,CASSSDTTGIQYF,TGCGCCAGCAGCTCGGACACCACGGGCATTCAGTACTTC
TRBV3-1,TRBD2,.,TRBJ2-1,CASSRLAGNEQFF,TGTGCCAGCAGCCGTCTAGCGGGCAATGAGCAGTTCTTC
TRBV12-3/TRBV12-4,.,.,TRBJ1-2,CASRPGTNYGYTF,TGTGCCAGCAGGCCCGGGACTAACTATGGCTACACCTTC
TRBV7-8,TRBD1,many,TRBJ2-1,CASSQGQGRYNEQFF,TGTGCCAGCAGCCAAGGACAGGGGAGATACAATGAGCAGTTCTTC
TRBV4-2,TRBD2,.,TRBJ2-3,CASSQRAGALDTQYF,TGTGCCAGCAGCCAACGAGCGGGGGCGCTTGATACGCAGTATTTT
TRBV20-1,.,few,TRBJ2-2,CSARPPGLELFF,TGCAGTGCTAGACCTCCAGGGTTAGAGCTGTTTTTT
TRBV19,.,many,TRBJ2-1,CASSGLDSYNEQFF,TGTGCCAGTAGTGGACTCGACAGCTACAATGAGCAGTTCTTC
TRBV4-3,.,.,TRBJ2-7,CASSQDLGTYEQYF,TGCGCCAGCAGCCAAGATCTTGGGACCTACGAGCAGTACTTC
TRBV28,.,many,TRBJ2-5,CASSFVGQQETQYF,TGTGCCAGCAGTTTTGTAGGGCAACAAGAGACCCAGTACTTC
TRBV6-2/TRBV6-3,TRBD2,few,TRBJ2-7,CASKLAGGPYEQYF,TGTGCCAGCAAATTAGCGGGAGGTCCCTACGAGCAGTACTTC
TRBV5-1,TRBD2,many,TRBJ2-3,CASSLGSAGGRTDTQYF,TGCGCCAGCAGCTTGGGTTCAGCGGGAGGCCGCACAGATACGCAGTATTTT
TRBV28,.,.,TRBJ2-7,CASSLLTPTGLINNEQYF,TGTGCCAGCAGTTTACTTACACCTACGGGACTCATAAACAACGAGCAGTACTTC
TRBV7-2,TRBD1,.,TRBJ1-5,CASSLARGQIGQPQHF,TGTGCCAGCAGCTTAGCTAGGGGACAGATAGGTCAGCCCCAGCATTTT
TRBV6-2/TRBV6-3,.,few,TRBJ2-7,CASSYSSRYEQYF,TGTGCCAGCAGTTACTCTTCCCGATACGAGCAGTACTTC
TRBV7-2,TRBD2,many,TRBJ2-7,CASSLPGTSGTYEQYF,TGTGCCAGCAGCTTACCCGGGACTAGCGGCACTTACGAGCAGTACTTC
TRBV7-2,.,few,TRBJ2-2,CASSYHAQNTGELFF,TGTGCCAGCAGTTACCATGCTCAAAACACCGGGGAGCTGTTTTTT
TRBV5-5,.,many,TRBJ1-1,CASSNTENTEAFF,TGTGCCAGCAGCAACACAGAGAACACTGAAGCTTTCTTT
TRBV15,.,.,TRBJ1-6,CATSRTQGYSPLHF,TGTGCCACCAGCAGGACCCAGGGGTATTCACCCCTCCACTTT
TRBV24-1,TRBD2,many,TRBJ2-5,CATPSGSGLRGETQYF,TGTGCCACCCCCAGCGGGAGTGGGTTGCGGGGAGAGACCCAGTACTTC
TRBV19,TRBD1,.,TRBJ1-4,CASRRTGDEKLFF,TGTGCCAGTAGACGGACAGGAGATGAAAAACTGTTTTTT
TRBV12-3/TRBV12-4,TRBD1,.,TRBJ1-1,CASSSSVRDRGNTEAFF,TGTGCCAGCAGTTCAAGTGTGAGGGACAGGGGGAACACTGAAGCTTTCTTT
TRBV6-2/TRBV6-3,TRBD1,.,TRBJ1-1,CASSYLRGLLNTEAFF,TGTGCCAGCAGTTACTTGAGGGGGCTCTTGAACACTGAAGCTTTCTTT
TRBV20-1,.,.,TRBJ2-4,CSATGPRNIQYF,TGCAGTGCCACAGGGCCCAGAAACATTCAGTACTTC
TRBV20-1,.,.,TRBJ2-5,CSARAPSETQYF,TGCAGTGCTAGAGCCCCTTCTGAGACCCAGTACTTC
TRBV7-2,.,few,TRBJ2-3,CASTPGRRTDTQYF,TGTGCCAGCACCCCAGGTCGTCGCACAGATACGCAGTATTTT
TRBV7-2,.,.,TRBJ1-3,CASSLSLGNTIYF,TGTGCCAGCAGCTTGTCGCTGGGAAACACCATATATTTT
TRBV29-1,.,.,TRBJ1-2,CSVQGLTGYTF,TGCAGCGTCCAGGGACTTACTGGCTACACCTTC
TRBV7-2,.,.,TRBJ1-2,CASSLVSDANYGYTF,TGTGCCAGCAGCTTAGTGTCAGATGCAAACTATGGCTACACCTTC
TRBV6-2/TRBV6-3,.,many,TRBJ1-5,CASSYIGPAVIYSNQPQHF,TGTGCCAGCAGTTATATAGGTCCGGCGGTCATCTATAGCAATCAGCCCCAGCATTTT
TRBV12-3/TRBV12-4,.,many,TRBJ1-4,CASRRSGTNEKLFF,TGTGCCAGCAGGCGATCTGGAACTAATGAAAAACTGTTTTTT
TRBV29-1,.,many,TRBJ2-1,CSVSPRGTEQFF,TGCAGCGTTTCTCCTCGGGGGACTGAGCAGTTCTTC
TRBV3-1,.,few,TRBJ2-3,CASSQYLEDTQYF,TGTGCCAGCAGCCAATATTTGGAAGATACGCAGTATTTT
TRBV20-1,.,.,TRBJ2-1,CSAQRGVEQFF,TGCAGTGCCCAGAGGGGCGTTGAGCAGTTCTTC
TRBV6-1,TRBD1,few,TRBJ1-6,CASAGQGLNSPLHF,TGTGCCAGCGCTGGACAGGGGCTGAATTCACCCCTCCACTTT
TRBV30,TRBD2,.,TRBJ2-1,CAWSVGDYSYNEQFF,TGTGCCTGGAGTGTAGGGGACTACTCCTACAATGAGCAGTTCTTC
TRBV4-1,TRBD1,.,TRBJ1-2,CASSRTTGGNYGYTF,TGCGCCAGCAGCCGAACGACAGGGGGCAACTATGGCTACACCTTC
TRBV4-3,TRBD2,few,TRBJ2-2,CASSRGLAGGVGELFF,TGCGCCAGCAGCCGCGGACTAGCGGGGGGGGTCGGGGAGCTGTTTTTT
TRBV7-9,.,.,TRBJ1-1,CASSLDAGAGRGAFF,TGTGCCAGCAGCTTAGACGCGGGGGCAGGACGGGGAGCTTTCTTT
TRBV7-2,.,.,TRBJ2-1,CASSLRGAAGEQFF,TGTGCCAGCAGCTTAAGAGGCGCGGCGGGCGAGCAGTTCTTC
TRBV19,TRBD2,.,TRBJ2-1,CASSPPSGSTSYNEQFF,TGTGCCAGTAGTCCCCCCAGCGGGAGTACCTCCTACAATGAGCAGTTCTTC
TRBV12-3/TRBV12-4,.,many,TRBJ1-1,CASSSSGFRGAFF,TGTGCCAGCAGTTCCTCCGGCTTCCGGGGAGCTTTCTTT